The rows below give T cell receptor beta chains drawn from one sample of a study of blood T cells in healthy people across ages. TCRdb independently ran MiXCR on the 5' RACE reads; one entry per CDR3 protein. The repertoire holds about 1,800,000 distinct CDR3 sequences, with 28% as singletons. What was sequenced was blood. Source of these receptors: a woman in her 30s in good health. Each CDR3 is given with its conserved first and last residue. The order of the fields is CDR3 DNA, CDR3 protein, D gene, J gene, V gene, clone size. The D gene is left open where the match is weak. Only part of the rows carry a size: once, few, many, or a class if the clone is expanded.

CDR3nt: TGTGCCAGCAGCTTGGATCTTGTTCCGCTCGAGCAGTACTTC
CDR3aa: CASSLDLVPLEQYF
d_gene: -
j_gene: TRBJ2-7
v_gene: TRBV5-5
abundance: many

CDR3nt: TGTGCCAGCTCAAGTCTGGACAGCCCAACTAATGAAAAACTGTTTTTT
CDR3aa: CASSSLDSPTNEKLFF
d_gene: -
j_gene: TRBJ1-4
v_gene: TRBV18
abundance: -

CDR3nt: TGTGCCAGCAGCCGGGGACTGGAAGCGTATGGCTACACCTTC
CDR3aa: CASSRGLEAYGYTF
d_gene: -
j_gene: TRBJ1-2
v_gene: TRBV5-5
abundance: few

CDR3nt: TGCGCCAGCTATGGACAGACCTCCTACGAGCAGTACTTC
CDR3aa: CASYGQTSYEQYF
d_gene: -
j_gene: TRBJ2-7
v_gene: TRBV10-2
abundance: few

CDR3nt: TGCAGCGCCCCCGGGACTAGCGGGGACTCCCAAGAGACCCAGTACTTC
CDR3aa: CSAPGTSGDSQETQYF
d_gene: TRBD2
j_gene: TRBJ2-5
v_gene: TRBV29-1
abundance: -

CDR3nt: TGTGCCAGCAGCTTAGTGGTACAGTACGAGCAGTACTTC
CDR3aa: CASSLVVQYEQYF
d_gene: -
j_gene: TRBJ2-7
v_gene: TRBV7-9
abundance: -

CDR3nt: TGTGCCGGCAGCTTAAACTGGTACAATGAGCAGTTCTTC
CDR3aa: CAGSLNWYNEQFF
d_gene: -
j_gene: TRBJ2-1
v_gene: TRBV7-2
abundance: few

CDR3nt: TGTGCCAGCAGTCCAGGACAGGAGGCAGCCCAGCATTTT
CDR3aa: CASSPGQEAAQHF
d_gene: TRBD1
j_gene: TRBJ1-5
v_gene: TRBV2
abundance: -

CDR3nt: TGTGCCAGCAGTCCGGGACCAAAATACAATGAGCAGTTCTTC
CDR3aa: CASSPGPKYNEQFF
d_gene: -
j_gene: TRBJ2-1
v_gene: TRBV2
abundance: once

CDR3nt: TGTGCCAGCAGCCTGGTCGCAGTGAGGGGGGGGGGCGAGCAGTACTTC
CDR3aa: CASSLVAVRGGGEQYF
d_gene: -
j_gene: TRBJ2-7
v_gene: TRBV7-6
abundance: -

CDR3nt: TGTGCCAGCAGTTTATCCTCCTTTACAGATACGCAGTATTTT
CDR3aa: CASSLSSFTDTQYF
d_gene: -
j_gene: TRBJ2-3
v_gene: TRBV27
abundance: -

CDR3nt: TGTGCCAGCAGCTTAGATGCGGGAGGGCCTTTGGATGAGCAGTTCTTC
CDR3aa: CASSLDAGGPLDEQFF
d_gene: TRBD2
j_gene: TRBJ2-1
v_gene: TRBV7-8
abundance: few

CDR3nt: TGTGCCAGCACCCGAAGCGGTACGCAGTATTTT
CDR3aa: CASTRSGTQYF
d_gene: -
j_gene: TRBJ2-3
v_gene: TRBV12-3/TRBV12-4
abundance: -

CDR3nt: TGTGCCAGCAGTTCTTCAGGGGCGCGGTACAATGAGCAGTTCTTC
CDR3aa: CASSSSGARYNEQFF
d_gene: -
j_gene: TRBJ2-1
v_gene: TRBV12-3/TRBV12-4
abundance: few

CDR3nt: TGTGCCAGCAGCTTGCGGGAGGACGAGCAGTACTTC
CDR3aa: CASSLREDEQYF
d_gene: TRBD2
j_gene: TRBJ2-7
v_gene: TRBV7-2
abundance: many

CDR3nt: TGTGCCAGCAGCTTAGGCGGAGTAGCTGGCTACGAGCAGTACTTC
CDR3aa: CASSLGGVAGYEQYF
d_gene: -
j_gene: TRBJ2-7
v_gene: TRBV7-2
abundance: -

CDR3nt: TGCAGTGCTGGGGGTCACAATCAGCCCCAGCATTTT
CDR3aa: CSAGGHNQPQHF
d_gene: -
j_gene: TRBJ1-5
v_gene: TRBV20-1
abundance: -

CDR3nt: TGTGCCAGCGTTCCTGCTAGCGGGTCTGGTACGCAGTATTTT
CDR3aa: CASVPASGSGTQYF
d_gene: TRBD2
j_gene: TRBJ2-3
v_gene: TRBV12-3/TRBV12-4
abundance: -

CDR3nt: TGTGCCAGCAGCTCTCAATCCCACCTTCCCCAGCATTTT
CDR3aa: CASSSQSHLPQHF
d_gene: -
j_gene: TRBJ1-5
v_gene: TRBV7-2
abundance: -

CDR3nt: TGTGCCACCAGCAGAGATGGGACAGGGGGCAATGAGCAGTTCTTC
CDR3aa: CATSRDGTGGNEQFF
d_gene: TRBD1
j_gene: TRBJ2-1
v_gene: TRBV15
abundance: many

CDR3nt: TGTGCCAGCAGTGTGGGAGGGGACCGCACCGGGGAGCTGTTTTTT
CDR3aa: CASSVGGDRTGELFF
d_gene: TRBD2
j_gene: TRBJ2-2
v_gene: TRBV6-1
abundance: few

CDR3nt: TGCGCCAGCAGCTTTGGTCCCTTCAGGAACACTGAAGCTTTCTTT
CDR3aa: CASSFGPFRNTEAFF
d_gene: -
j_gene: TRBJ1-1
v_gene: TRBV5-1
abundance: -

CDR3nt: TGTGCCAGTACTAGCGGGGGTTCCTTTGTCCCGTACGAGCAGTACTTC
CDR3aa: CASTSGGSFVPYEQYF
d_gene: TRBD2
j_gene: TRBJ2-7
v_gene: TRBV12-3/TRBV12-4
abundance: few

CDR3nt: TGTGCCAGTAGTATGGACTTTGGGGCGGGGGAGACCCAGTACTTC
CDR3aa: CASSMDFGAGETQYF
d_gene: -
j_gene: TRBJ2-5
v_gene: TRBV19
abundance: many

CDR3nt: TGCGCCAGCAGCTTGGCGAACGGCCCCTACGAGCAGTACTTC
CDR3aa: CASSLANGPYEQYF
d_gene: -
j_gene: TRBJ2-7
v_gene: TRBV5-1
abundance: -

CDR3nt: TGTGCCAGCTCACGTGGACGGGAAGACACTGAAGCTTTCTTT
CDR3aa: CASSRGREDTEAFF
d_gene: -
j_gene: TRBJ1-1
v_gene: TRBV18
abundance: -

CDR3nt: TGTGCCAGCCGCCCCAGTGGCCCTAGCTCTGGAAACACCATATATTTT
CDR3aa: CASRPSGPSSGNTIYF
d_gene: -
j_gene: TRBJ1-3
v_gene: TRBV12-3/TRBV12-4
abundance: few

CDR3nt: TGTGCCAGCAGCTTAGGGGGCGCGGAAGGAGTCTACACCTTC
CDR3aa: CASSLGGAEGVYTF
d_gene: -
j_gene: TRBJ1-2
v_gene: TRBV7-2
abundance: few

CDR3nt: TGTGCCAGCAGCGGTACCGGGACAGTTAATGAAAAACTGTTTTTT
CDR3aa: CASSGTGTVNEKLFF
d_gene: TRBD1
j_gene: TRBJ1-4
v_gene: TRBV7-9
abundance: -

CDR3nt: TGTGCCAGCAGCTCCAACAAGTGGGGGCAGGACACCGGGGAGCTGTTTTTT
CDR3aa: CASSSNKWGQDTGELFF
d_gene: -
j_gene: TRBJ2-2
v_gene: TRBV28
abundance: few

CDR3nt: TGCAGTGCTAGAGGAGTAGCGGGAGGGGGGGAGCAGTTCTTC
CDR3aa: CSARGVAGGGEQFF
d_gene: TRBD2
j_gene: TRBJ2-1
v_gene: TRBV20-1
abundance: -

CDR3nt: TGCGCCAGCAGCTTGGTCGGCGGTGGAGGCACAGATACGCAGTATTTT
CDR3aa: CASSLVGGGGTDTQYF
d_gene: -
j_gene: TRBJ2-3
v_gene: TRBV5-1
abundance: -

CDR3nt: TGTGCCAGCAACCGGGAGCAGGCTAACTATGGCTACACCTTC
CDR3aa: CASNREQANYGYTF
d_gene: -
j_gene: TRBJ1-2
v_gene: TRBV9
abundance: -

CDR3nt: TGTGCCAGCAGTTTAGGGGCGGGAGGTGGTCGGGGGGAGCAGTTCTTC
CDR3aa: CASSLGAGGGRGEQFF
d_gene: TRBD2
j_gene: TRBJ2-1
v_gene: TRBV7-2
abundance: few

CDR3nt: TGTGCCAGCAGCGCCTTAGCGGGGGGGCGGTACAATGAGCAGTTCTTC
CDR3aa: CASSALAGGRYNEQFF
d_gene: TRBD2
j_gene: TRBJ2-1
v_gene: TRBV9
abundance: many

CDR3nt: TGTGCCAGCAGTGCCGACAGCGCAACTAATGAAAAACTGTTTTTT
CDR3aa: CASSADSATNEKLFF
d_gene: -
j_gene: TRBJ1-4
v_gene: TRBV2
abundance: few

CDR3nt: TGTGCCAGCAGCCCCGTAGGTGCGGGGGACTCCTACGAGCAGTACTTC
CDR3aa: CASSPVGAGDSYEQYF
d_gene: TRBD2
j_gene: TRBJ2-7
v_gene: TRBV28
abundance: few

CDR3nt: TGCAGTGCCGTGTTAGCGGGAGACTACGAGCAGTACTTC
CDR3aa: CSAVLAGDYEQYF
d_gene: TRBD2
j_gene: TRBJ2-7
v_gene: TRBV20-1
abundance: few

CDR3nt: TGTGCCACCAGTGAGTGGGACAGGGGACCCACAGATACGCAGTATTTT
CDR3aa: CATSEWDRGPTDTQYF
d_gene: TRBD1
j_gene: TRBJ2-3
v_gene: TRBV24-1
abundance: few

CDR3nt: TGTGCCGTACTAATTCTAGCGGGGAAAAGCACAGATACGCAGTATTTT
CDR3aa: CAVLILAGKSTDTQYF
d_gene: TRBD2
j_gene: TRBJ2-3
v_gene: TRBV7-9
abundance: -

CDR3nt: TGCGCCAGCAGCCAACAACTCGCCCGGGGCCTCCACAATGAGCAGTTCTTC
CDR3aa: CASSQQLARGLHNEQFF
d_gene: -
j_gene: TRBJ2-1
v_gene: TRBV4-1
abundance: few

CDR3nt: TGTGCCAGCAGAGACAGGGAACTTGCCTACGAGCAGTACTTC
CDR3aa: CASRDRELAYEQYF
d_gene: TRBD1
j_gene: TRBJ2-7
v_gene: TRBV28
abundance: -

CDR3nt: TGTGCCACCAGCAGAGATCCAGGGCCGGATTCACCCCTCCACTTT
CDR3aa: CATSRDPGPDSPLHF
d_gene: -
j_gene: TRBJ1-6
v_gene: TRBV15
abundance: -

CDR3nt: TGTGCCAGCAGTTCGCCCCGGATGGAAGCTTTCTTT
CDR3aa: CASSSPRMEAFF
d_gene: -
j_gene: TRBJ1-1
v_gene: TRBV28
abundance: -

CDR3nt: TGTGCCAGCAGCCGAACGCGGGGGGCCGGGAGCAATCAGCCCCAGCATTTT
CDR3aa: CASSRTRGAGSNQPQHF
d_gene: -
j_gene: TRBJ1-5
v_gene: TRBV12-3/TRBV12-4
abundance: -

CDR3nt: TGTGCCAGCAGCCCGAGCGGGGGACGGGGGGGTGGCTACACCTTC
CDR3aa: CASSPSGGRGGGYTF
d_gene: -
j_gene: TRBJ1-2
v_gene: TRBV7-9
abundance: -

CDR3nt: TGTGCCAGCAGGGGGGACAGTCCCACCGAGCAGTACTTC
CDR3aa: CASRGDSPTEQYF
d_gene: TRBD1
j_gene: TRBJ2-7
v_gene: TRBV28
abundance: -

CDR3nt: TGTGCCAGCAGTAGGACAGGGAATACCAATCAGCCCCAGCATTTT
CDR3aa: CASSRTGNTNQPQHF
d_gene: TRBD1
j_gene: TRBJ1-5
v_gene: TRBV12-3/TRBV12-4
abundance: -

CDR3nt: TGTGCCAGCAGTGCAAAGACCTACAATGAGCAGTTCTTC
CDR3aa: CASSAKTYNEQFF
d_gene: -
j_gene: TRBJ2-1
v_gene: TRBV12-3/TRBV12-4
abundance: few

CDR3nt: TGCAGTGCTAGAACCGAACTCGGGCCTACCCTTAACTATGGCTACACCTTC
CDR3aa: CSARTELGPTLNYGYTF
d_gene: -
j_gene: TRBJ1-2
v_gene: TRBV20-1
abundance: -

CDR3nt: TGTGCCAGCAGCCAAGGTCGGAGGGGACGGTACGAGCAGTACTTC
CDR3aa: CASSQGRRGRYEQYF
d_gene: -
j_gene: TRBJ2-7
v_gene: TRBV14
abundance: -

CDR3nt: TGTGCCACCAGTGACTGGGCTGGGTTTGGGGCCAACGTCCTGACTTTC
CDR3aa: CATSDWAGFGANVLTF
d_gene: -
j_gene: TRBJ2-6
v_gene: TRBV24-1
abundance: few

CDR3nt: TGTGCCAGCAGTTACTCCGGACAGGGAGGAGGGGAGACCCAGTACTTC
CDR3aa: CASSYSGQGGGETQYF
d_gene: TRBD1
j_gene: TRBJ2-5
v_gene: TRBV6-5
abundance: -

CDR3nt: TGCAGTGCTAAAACCGGGACAGGGGTCGCCTATGGCTACACCTTC
CDR3aa: CSAKTGTGVAYGYTF
d_gene: TRBD1
j_gene: TRBJ1-2
v_gene: TRBV20-1
abundance: few

CDR3nt: TGCGCCAGCAGCCAGGCAGGGTTGTATCAGCCCCAGCATTTT
CDR3aa: CASSQAGLYQPQHF
d_gene: -
j_gene: TRBJ1-5
v_gene: TRBV4-1
abundance: -

CDR3nt: TGTGCCAGCAGTGACCGGACTAGCGCTCGCAATGAGCAGTTCTTC
CDR3aa: CASSDRTSARNEQFF
d_gene: TRBD2
j_gene: TRBJ2-1
v_gene: TRBV11-2
abundance: -

CDR3nt: TGTGCCAGCATCGGGGTGCCTGGTCAGCCCCAGCATTTT
CDR3aa: CASIGVPGQPQHF
d_gene: -
j_gene: TRBJ1-5
v_gene: TRBV28
abundance: -

CDR3nt: TGTGCCAGCAGCCCTGGGTGGGGGACTAGCTTCGACGAGCAGTACTTC
CDR3aa: CASSPGWGTSFDEQYF
d_gene: TRBD2
j_gene: TRBJ2-7
v_gene: TRBV14
abundance: few